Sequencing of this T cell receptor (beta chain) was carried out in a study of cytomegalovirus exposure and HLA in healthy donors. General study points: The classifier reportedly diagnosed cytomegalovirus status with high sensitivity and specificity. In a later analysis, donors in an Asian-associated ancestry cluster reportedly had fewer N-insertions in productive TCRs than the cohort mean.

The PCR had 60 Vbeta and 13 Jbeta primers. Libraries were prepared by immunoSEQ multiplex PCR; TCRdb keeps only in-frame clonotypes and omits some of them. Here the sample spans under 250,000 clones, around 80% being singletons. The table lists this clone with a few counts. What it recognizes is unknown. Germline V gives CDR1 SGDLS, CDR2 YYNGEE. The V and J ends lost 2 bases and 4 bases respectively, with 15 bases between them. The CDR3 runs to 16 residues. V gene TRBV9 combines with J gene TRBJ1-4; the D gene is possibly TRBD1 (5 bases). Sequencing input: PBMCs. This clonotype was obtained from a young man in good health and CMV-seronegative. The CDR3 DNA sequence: TGTGCCAGCAGCGTGGCTTTCTCCGGACATAATGAAAAACTGTTTTTT. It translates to CASSVAFSGHNEKLFF.